Included here is one T cell receptor (beta chain) sequence, with context. The antigen this receptor binds is unknown. No much larger clone is present one base from it, and per-base qualities are unavailable. This entry belongs to a study of cytotoxic CD8 clonotypes in ibrutinib-treated CLL (dated by TCRdb to the early 2020s). The study in broad terms: In this cohort, 15 or so patients were treatment-naive and about ten were relapsed/refractory, while roughly 18 had unmutated IGHV. Partial responses were observed in some 24 patients and complete responses in 2; after a median follow-up of about 69 months, remission was maintained in 15 or so patients and progression was observed in approximately twelve. The response samples were drawn at a median of approximately 11 months into treatment, with a range of about 6 to 36 months. Samples averaged approximately 250,000 productive templates and some 91,000 productive rearrangements. Of the approximately 90 people in the trial, 25 to 30 had longitudinal samples available. Cryopreserved peripheral blood mononuclear cells were collected before treatment, at response, and at either disease progression or sustained remission.

For TCR beta library preparation, 1.5 to 2.5 micrograms of genomic DNA was extracted from cryopreserved PBMCs. High-throughput TCR beta sequencing was performed on longitudinal blood samples from CLL patients receiving ibrutinib monotherapy. The patients were enrolled in a single-center, open-label phase 2 trial of ibrutinib monotherapy. On the study overall, not on this receptor specifically: At baseline, clonality was higher than in age-matched healthy donors and showed a strong correlation with circulating CD8+ T-cell counts. Public clonotypes were rare and either contracted or stayed stable during treatment, and the rise in clonality at ibrutinib response reflected the expansion of private clonotypes. Clonality increased at ibrutinib response, stayed stable in sustained remission, and fell back toward baseline at progression. Sustained-remission and progressing patients did not have matched sampling times, and lymph node repertoires were not examined.

Trimming accounts for 5 bases at V and 6 bases at J, while the number of junction bases matched to no gene is 11. The CDR3 covers 16 residues, taking in both the cysteine and the phenylalanine. The CDR3 DNA has 48 bases and is translated from base 1. The germline V gene provides CDR1 SGHAT and CDR2 FQNNGV. On a MiSeq, deep resolution sequencing aimed for a depth between 1 in 1 million and 1 in 200,000 T cells, with each clonotype covered about 9.9x on average. TCR beta libraries were generated with the immunoSEQ hsTCRB Kit. Under the source paper's analysis protocol: Data were analyzed with ImmunoSEQ Data Assistant and ImmunoSEQ Analyzer, with V, D and J genes assigned per IMGT definitions. Clonality was computed as one minus normalized Shannon entropy of productive rearrangement frequencies, ranging from 0 to 1. Only overrepresented clonotypes making up at least 0.05% of each patient's repertoire were included in the public clonotype analysis. Repertoires from more than ten age-matched healthy donors in immuneACCESS were used as clonality controls. In its TCRdb copy, this immuneACCESS table keeps in-frame sequences only and misses some clones. Where compared with another copy, unresolved V genes explain less than half of these, and the others have no known cause. From that table come the V and J calls and clone size; the DNA was used to work out D and trimming. Present in this sample are a few hundred thousand clones, almost 80% of which were seen just once. The top ten constitute roughly 7% of the sample.

The rearranged segments are TRBV11-2 and TRBJ1-1; 11 central bases correspond to TRBD1. This sequence was found in a human donor with chronic lymphocytic leukemia. The sequences come from PBMCs, collected before ibrutinib treatment. The DNA sequence is as follows: TGTGCCAGCAGCCGGGACCTGGACAGGGGGCAACCTGAAGCTTTCTTT. It codes for CASSRDLDRGQPEAFF.